This T cell receptor (beta chain) came from a study of blood T cells in healthy people across ages. Study-wide context: About one barcoded beta molecule per two T cells came from capture by template switching.

Of note for this clonotype: Its antigen is currently unknown.

The CDR3 has 15 amino acids. The V gene's germline CDR1 is SEHNR and CDR2 FQNEAQ (reference sequence). With V trimmed by 7 bases and J by 11 bases, 19 bases remained unmatched. Primers used in a second PCR of about 6 to 11 cycles were a sample-barcoded 5' primer and a J-beta primer mix. Via MiXCR, TCRdb re-called the 5' RACE reads, giving one row per CDR3 protein. Among approximately 900,000 distinct CDR3 sequences listed, about 48% were seen once. General study points: Strong correlation was found linking TCR beta diversity to naive T cell percentage. TCR beta diversity per million T cells fell roughly linearly with age.

Staff drew around 10 milliliters of peripheral blood from each donor. The sequence derives from a young man in good health. The gene calls are TRBV7-9 and TRBJ2-5; 7 bases line up with TRBD2. Sequencing input: blood. The chain's CDR3 is CASNPGPSGPNEQYF. The CDR3 region has the DNA TGTGCCAGCAACCCGGGGCCTAGCGGTCCCAATGAGCAGTACTTC.